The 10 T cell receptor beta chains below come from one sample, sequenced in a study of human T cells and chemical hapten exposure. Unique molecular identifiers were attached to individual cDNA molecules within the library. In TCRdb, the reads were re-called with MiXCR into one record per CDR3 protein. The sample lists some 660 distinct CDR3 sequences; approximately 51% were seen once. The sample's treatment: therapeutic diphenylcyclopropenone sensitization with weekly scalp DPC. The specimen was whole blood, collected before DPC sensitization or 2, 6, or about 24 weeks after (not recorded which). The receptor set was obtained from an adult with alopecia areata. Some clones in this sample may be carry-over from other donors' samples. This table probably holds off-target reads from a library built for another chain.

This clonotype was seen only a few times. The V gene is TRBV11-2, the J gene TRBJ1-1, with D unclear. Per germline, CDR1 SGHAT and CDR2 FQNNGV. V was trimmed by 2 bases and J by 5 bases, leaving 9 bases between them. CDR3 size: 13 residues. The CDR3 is CASSLMTDTEAFF. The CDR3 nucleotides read TGTGCCAGCAGCTTAATGACGGATACTGAAGCTTTCTTT.

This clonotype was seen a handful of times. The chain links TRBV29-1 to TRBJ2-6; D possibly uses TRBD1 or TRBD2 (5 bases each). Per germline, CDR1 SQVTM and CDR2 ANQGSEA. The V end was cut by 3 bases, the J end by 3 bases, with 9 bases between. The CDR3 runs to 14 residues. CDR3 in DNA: TGCAGCGTTGAGGGGGAGAGTGGGGCCAACGTCCTGACTTTC. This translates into CSVEGESGANVLTF.

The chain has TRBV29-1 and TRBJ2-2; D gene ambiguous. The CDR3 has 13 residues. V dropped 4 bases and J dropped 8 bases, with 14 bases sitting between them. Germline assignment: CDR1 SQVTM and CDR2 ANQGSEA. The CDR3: CSVGPGPTGELFF. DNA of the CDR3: TGCAGCGTTGGTCCCGGACCGACAGGGGAGCTGTTTTTT.

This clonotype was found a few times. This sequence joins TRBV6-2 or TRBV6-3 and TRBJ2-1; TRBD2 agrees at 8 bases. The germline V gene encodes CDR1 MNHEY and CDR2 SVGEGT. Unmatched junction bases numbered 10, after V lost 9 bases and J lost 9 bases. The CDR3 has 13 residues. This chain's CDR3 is CASTLRGDGEQFF. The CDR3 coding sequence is TGTGCCAGTACCCTGCGGGGGGACGGTGAGCAGTTCTTC.

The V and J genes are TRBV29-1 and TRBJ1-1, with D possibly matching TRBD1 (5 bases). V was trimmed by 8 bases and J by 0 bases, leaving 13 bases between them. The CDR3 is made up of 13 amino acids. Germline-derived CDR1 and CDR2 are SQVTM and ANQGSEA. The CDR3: CSTWGRLNTEAFF. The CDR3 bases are TGCAGCACTTGGGGCAGATTGAACACTGAAGCTTTCTTT.

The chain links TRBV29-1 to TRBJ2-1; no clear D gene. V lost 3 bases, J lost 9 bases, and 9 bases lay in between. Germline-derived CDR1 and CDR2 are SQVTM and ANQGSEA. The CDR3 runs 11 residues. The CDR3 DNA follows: TGCAGCGTTGATCCTAGGCTTGAGCAGTTCTTC. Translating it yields CSVDPRLEQFF.

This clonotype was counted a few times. This CDR3 is CASSWDKTYEQYF. In nucleotides, the CDR3 is TGCGCCAGCAGCTGGGACAAGACCTACGAGCAGTACTTC. The gene calls are TRBV5-1 and TRBJ2-7, with a weak D call TRBD1 (6 bases). V was pared by 3 bases and J by 2 bases, with 9 bases between. The CDR3 sequence is 13 residues long. Germline V gene sequence: CDR1 SGHRS, CDR2 YFSETQ.

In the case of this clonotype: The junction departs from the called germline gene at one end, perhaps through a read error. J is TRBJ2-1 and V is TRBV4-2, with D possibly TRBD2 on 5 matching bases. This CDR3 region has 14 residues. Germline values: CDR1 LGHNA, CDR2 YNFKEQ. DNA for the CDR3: TGTGGCAGCAGCCATGATGCCGGGAACAATGAGCAGTTCTTC. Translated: CGSSHDAGNNEQFF.

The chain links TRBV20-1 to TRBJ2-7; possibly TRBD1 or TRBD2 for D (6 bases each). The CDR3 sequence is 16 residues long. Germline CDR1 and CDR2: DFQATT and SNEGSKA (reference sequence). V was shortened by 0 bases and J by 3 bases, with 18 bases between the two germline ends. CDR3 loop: CSARDLGGIGFYEQYF. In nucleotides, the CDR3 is TGCAGTGCTAGAGATTTAGGGGGGATCGGTTTCTACGAGCAGTACTTC.

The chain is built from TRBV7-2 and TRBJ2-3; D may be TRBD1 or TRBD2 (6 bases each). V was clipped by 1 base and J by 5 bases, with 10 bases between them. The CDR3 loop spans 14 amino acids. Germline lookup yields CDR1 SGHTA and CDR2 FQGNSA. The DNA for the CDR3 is TGTGCCAGCAGCTTAGACGGGGGCCGAGATACGCAGTATTTT. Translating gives CASSLDGGRDTQYF.